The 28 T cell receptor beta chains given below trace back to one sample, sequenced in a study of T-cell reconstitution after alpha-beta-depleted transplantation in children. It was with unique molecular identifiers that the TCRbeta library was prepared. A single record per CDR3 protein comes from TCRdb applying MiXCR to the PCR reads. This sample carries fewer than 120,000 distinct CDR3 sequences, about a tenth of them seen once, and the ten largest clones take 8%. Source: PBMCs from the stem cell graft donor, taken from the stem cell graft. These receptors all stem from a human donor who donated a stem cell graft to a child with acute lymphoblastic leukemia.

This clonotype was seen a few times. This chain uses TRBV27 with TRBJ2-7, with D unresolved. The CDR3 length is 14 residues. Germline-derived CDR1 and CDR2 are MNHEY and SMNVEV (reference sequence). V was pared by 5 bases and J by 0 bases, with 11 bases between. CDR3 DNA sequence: TGTGCCAGCAGTGTCATGTGGGACTCCTACGAGCAGTACTTC. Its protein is CASSVMWDSYEQYF.

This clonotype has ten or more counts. CDR3 nucleotide sequence: TGCAGTGCTAGAGATGAGGGGACAGGGTACACAGATACGCAGTATTTT. This translates into CSARDEGTGYTDTQYF. The chain joins TRBV20-1 to TRBJ2-3; 9 bases are shared with TRBD1. Germline CDR1 reads DFQATT; CDR2 reads SNEGSKA (reference sequence). V shed 0 bases and J 2 bases; nucleotides not matched to a gene: 6. The length of the CDR3 is 16 residues.

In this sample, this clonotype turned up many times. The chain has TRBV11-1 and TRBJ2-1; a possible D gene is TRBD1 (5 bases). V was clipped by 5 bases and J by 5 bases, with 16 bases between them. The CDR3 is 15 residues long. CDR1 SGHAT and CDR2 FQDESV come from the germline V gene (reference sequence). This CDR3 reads CASSPPGKAHNEQFF. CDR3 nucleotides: TGTGCCAGCAGCCCTCCAGGGAAAGCACACAATGAGCAGTTCTTC.

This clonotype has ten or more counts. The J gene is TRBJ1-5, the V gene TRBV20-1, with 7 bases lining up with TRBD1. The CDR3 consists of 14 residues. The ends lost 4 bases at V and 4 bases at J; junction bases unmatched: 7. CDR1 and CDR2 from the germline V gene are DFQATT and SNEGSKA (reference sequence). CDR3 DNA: TGCAGTGCTAATGACAGGGTGAGGAATCAGCCCCAGCATTTT. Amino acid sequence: CSANDRVRNQPQHF.

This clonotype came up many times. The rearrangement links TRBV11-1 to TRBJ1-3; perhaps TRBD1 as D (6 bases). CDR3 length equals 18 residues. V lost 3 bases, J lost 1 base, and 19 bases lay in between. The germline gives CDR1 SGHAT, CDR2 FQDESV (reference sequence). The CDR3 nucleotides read TGTGCCAGCAGCTTGGAGCCCGTGGACAGTAATTCTGGAAACACCATATATTTT. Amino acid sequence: CASSLEPVDSNSGNTIYF.

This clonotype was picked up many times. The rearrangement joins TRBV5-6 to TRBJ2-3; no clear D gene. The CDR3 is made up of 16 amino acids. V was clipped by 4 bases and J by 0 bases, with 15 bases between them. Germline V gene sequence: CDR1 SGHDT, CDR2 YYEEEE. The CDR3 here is CASSNRKVGSTDTQYF. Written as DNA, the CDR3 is TGTGCCAGCAGCAATAGGAAGGTCGGAAGCACAGATACGCAGTATTTT.

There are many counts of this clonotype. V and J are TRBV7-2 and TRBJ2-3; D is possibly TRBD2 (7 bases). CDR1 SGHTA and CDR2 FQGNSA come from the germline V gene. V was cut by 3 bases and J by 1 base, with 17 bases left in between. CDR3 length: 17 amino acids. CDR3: CASSLRGGGAGTDTQYF. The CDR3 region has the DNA TGTGCCAGCAGCTTGAGGGGAGGGGGGGCCGGCACAGATACGCAGTATTTT. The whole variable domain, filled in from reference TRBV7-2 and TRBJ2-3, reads GAGVSQSPSNKVTEKGKDVELRCDPISGHTALYWYRQSLGQGLEFLIYFQGNSAPDKSGLPSDRFSAERTGGSVSTLTIQRTQQEDSAVYLCASSLRGGGAGTDTQYFGPGTRLTVL.

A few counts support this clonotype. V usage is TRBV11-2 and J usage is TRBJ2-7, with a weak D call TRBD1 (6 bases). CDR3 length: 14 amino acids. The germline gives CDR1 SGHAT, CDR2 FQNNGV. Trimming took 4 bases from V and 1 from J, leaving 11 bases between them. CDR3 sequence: CASSSVQGSYEQYF. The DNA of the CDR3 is TGTGCCAGCAGCTCGGTACAGGGTTCCTACGAGCAGTACTTC.

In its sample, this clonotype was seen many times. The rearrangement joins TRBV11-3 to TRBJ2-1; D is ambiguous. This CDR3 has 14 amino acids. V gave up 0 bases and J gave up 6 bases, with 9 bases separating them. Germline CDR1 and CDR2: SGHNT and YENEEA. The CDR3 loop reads CASSLDLQVNEQFF. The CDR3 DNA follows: TGTGCCAGCAGCTTAGATCTCCAGGTCAATGAGCAGTTCTTC.

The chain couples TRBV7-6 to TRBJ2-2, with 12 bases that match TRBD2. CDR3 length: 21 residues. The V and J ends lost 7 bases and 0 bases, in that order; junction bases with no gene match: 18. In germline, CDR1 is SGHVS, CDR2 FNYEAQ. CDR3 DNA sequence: TGTGCCAGCAACCGCGTCGGGACTAGCGGGTTAAAAAACGCGAACACCGGGGAGCTGTTTTTT. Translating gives CASNRVGTSGLKNANTGELFF.

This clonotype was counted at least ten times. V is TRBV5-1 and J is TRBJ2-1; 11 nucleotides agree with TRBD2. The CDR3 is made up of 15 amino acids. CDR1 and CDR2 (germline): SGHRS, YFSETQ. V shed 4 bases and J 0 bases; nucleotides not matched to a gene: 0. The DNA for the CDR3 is TGCGCCAGCAGCACTAGCGGGAGCTCCTACAATGAGCAGTTCTTC. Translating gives CASSTSGSSYNEQFF.

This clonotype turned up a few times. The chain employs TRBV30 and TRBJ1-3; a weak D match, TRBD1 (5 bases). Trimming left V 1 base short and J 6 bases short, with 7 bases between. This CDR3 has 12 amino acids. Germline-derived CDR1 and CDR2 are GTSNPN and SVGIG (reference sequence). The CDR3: CAWSGGINTIYF. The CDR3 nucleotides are TGTGCCTGGAGTGGGGGGATAAACACCATATATTTT.

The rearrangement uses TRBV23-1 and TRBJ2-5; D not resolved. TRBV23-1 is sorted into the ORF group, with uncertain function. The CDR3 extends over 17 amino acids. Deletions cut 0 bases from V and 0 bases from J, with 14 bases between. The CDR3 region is CASSQSGPETHQETQYF. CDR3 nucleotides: TGCGCCAGCAGTCAATCAGGGCCAGAAACTCACCAAGAGACCCAGTACTTC.

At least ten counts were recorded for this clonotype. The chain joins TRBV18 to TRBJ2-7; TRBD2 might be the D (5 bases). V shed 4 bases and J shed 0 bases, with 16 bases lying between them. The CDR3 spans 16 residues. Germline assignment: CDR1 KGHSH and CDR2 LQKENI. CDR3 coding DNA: TGTGCCAGCTCACAATACGGGGTCCGGGGCTCCTACGAGCAGTACTTC. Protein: CASSQYGVRGSYEQYF.

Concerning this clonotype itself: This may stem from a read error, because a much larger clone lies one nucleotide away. The CDR3 sequence is CSVRDRPTWGSEQYF. CDR3 bases: TGCAGTGTTAGAGATCGGCCGACCTGGGGTTCCGAGCAGTACTTC. This chain links TRBV20-1 with TRBJ2-7; no clear D gene. The CDR3 is made up of 15 amino acids. The V gene's germline CDR1 is DFQATT and CDR2 SNEGSKA (reference sequence).

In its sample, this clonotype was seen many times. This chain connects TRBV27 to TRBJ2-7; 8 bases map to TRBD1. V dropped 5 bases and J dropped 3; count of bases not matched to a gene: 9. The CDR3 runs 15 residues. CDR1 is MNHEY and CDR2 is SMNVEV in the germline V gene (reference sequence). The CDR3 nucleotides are TGTGCCAGCAGTAAACCCGGACAGGGTATCTACGAGCAGTACTTC. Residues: CASSKPGQGIYEQYF.

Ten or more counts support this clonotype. The CDR3 loop reads CASSQVLRTSGVETQYF. CDR3 nucleotides: TGCGCCAGCAGCCAAGTTCTCCGGACTAGCGGGGTAGAGACCCAGTACTTC. The genes are TRBV4-3 and TRBJ2-5; 12 nucleotides align to TRBD2. The CDR3 has 17 amino acids. After removal of 1 base from V and 4 bases from J, the junction contained 7 bases not matched to a gene. The germline V gene encodes CDR1 LGHNA and CDR2 YSLEER.

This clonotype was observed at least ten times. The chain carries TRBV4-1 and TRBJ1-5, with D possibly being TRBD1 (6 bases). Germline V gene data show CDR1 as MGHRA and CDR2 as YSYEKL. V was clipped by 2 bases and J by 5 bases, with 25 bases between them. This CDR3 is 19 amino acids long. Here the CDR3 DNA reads TGCGCCAGCAGCCAATTGAGTACCAGGGGCGTGCGGGCCTATCAGCCCCAGCATTTT. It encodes CASSQLSTRGVRAYQPQHF.

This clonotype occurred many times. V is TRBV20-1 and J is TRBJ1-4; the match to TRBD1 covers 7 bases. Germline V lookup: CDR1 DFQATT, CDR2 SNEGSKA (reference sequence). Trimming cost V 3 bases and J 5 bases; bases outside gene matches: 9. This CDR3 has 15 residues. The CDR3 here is CSASNVGQLNEKLFF. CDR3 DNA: TGCAGTGCTAGCAATGTGGGACAGCTGAATGAAAAACTGTTTTTT.

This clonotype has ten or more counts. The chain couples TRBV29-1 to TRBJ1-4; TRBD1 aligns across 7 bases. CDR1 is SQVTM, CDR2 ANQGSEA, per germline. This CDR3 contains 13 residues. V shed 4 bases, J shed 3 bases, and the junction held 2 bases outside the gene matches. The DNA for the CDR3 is TGCAGCGTTGCCGGGACAGCTAATGAAAAACTGTTTTTT. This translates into CSVAGTANEKLFF.

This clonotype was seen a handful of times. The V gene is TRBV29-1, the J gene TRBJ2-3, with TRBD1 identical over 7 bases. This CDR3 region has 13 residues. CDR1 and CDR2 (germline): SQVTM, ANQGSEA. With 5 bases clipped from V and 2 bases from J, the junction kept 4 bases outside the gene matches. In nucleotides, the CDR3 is TGCAGCGTTTCGGGACAGACCACAGATACGCAGTATTTT. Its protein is CSVSGQTTDTQYF.

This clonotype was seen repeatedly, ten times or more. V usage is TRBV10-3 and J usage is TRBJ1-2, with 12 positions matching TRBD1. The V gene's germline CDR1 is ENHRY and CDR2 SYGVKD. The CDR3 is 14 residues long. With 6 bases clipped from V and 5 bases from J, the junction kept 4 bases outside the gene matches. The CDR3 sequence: CAIRGQGARYGYTF. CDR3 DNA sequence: TGTGCCATCAGGGGACAGGGGGCGCGTTATGGCTACACCTTC.

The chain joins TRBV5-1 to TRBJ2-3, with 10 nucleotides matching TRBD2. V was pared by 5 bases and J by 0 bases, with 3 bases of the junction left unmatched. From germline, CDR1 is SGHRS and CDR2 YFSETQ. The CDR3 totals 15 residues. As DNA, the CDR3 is TGCGCCAGCAGGAGCGGGGGGGCTAGCACAGATACGCAGTATTTT. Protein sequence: CASRSGGASTDTQYF.

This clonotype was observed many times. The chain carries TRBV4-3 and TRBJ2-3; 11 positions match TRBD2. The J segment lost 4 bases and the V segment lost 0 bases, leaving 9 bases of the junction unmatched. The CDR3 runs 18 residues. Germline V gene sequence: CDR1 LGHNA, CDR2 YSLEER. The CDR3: CASSQDRELAGVPDTQYF. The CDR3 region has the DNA TGCGCCAGCAGCCAAGATCGGGAACTAGCGGGAGTACCAGATACGCAGTATTTT.

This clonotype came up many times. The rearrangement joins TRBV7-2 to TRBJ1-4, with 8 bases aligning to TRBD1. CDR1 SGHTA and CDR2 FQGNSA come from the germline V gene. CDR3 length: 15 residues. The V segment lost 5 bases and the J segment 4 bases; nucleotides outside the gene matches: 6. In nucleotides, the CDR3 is TGTGCCAGCAGCATTCTGACAGGGGATAATGAAAAACTGTTTTTT. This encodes CASSILTGDNEKLFF. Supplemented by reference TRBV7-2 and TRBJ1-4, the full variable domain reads GAGVSQSPSNKVTEKGKDVELRCDPISGHTALYWYRQSLGQGLEFLIYFQGNSAPDKSGLPSDRFSAERTGGSVSTLTIQRTQQEDSAVYLCASSILTGDNEKLFFGSGTQLSVL.

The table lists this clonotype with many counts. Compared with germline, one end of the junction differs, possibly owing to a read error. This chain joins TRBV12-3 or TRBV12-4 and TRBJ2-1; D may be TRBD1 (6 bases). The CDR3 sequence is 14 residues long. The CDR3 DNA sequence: TGTGCCAGCAGTTTAAACAGGGTCTACGATGAGCAGTTCTTC. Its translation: CASSLNRVYDEQFF.

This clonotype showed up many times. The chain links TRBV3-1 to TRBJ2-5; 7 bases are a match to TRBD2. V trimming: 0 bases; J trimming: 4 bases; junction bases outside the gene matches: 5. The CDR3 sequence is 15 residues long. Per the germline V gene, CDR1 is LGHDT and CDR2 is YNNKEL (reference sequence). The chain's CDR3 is CASSQEWGGTETQYF. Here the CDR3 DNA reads TGTGCCAGCAGCCAAGAGTGGGGAGGGACAGAGACCCAGTACTTC.

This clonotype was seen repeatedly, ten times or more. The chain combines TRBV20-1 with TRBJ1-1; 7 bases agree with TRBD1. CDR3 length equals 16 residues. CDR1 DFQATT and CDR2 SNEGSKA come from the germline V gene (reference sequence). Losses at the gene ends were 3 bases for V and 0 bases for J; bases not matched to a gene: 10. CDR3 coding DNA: TGCAGTGCTAGCTTAGCCAGGGGGTCAGTGAACACTGAAGCTTTCTTT. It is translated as CSASLARGSVNTEAFF.